The 8 T cell receptor beta chains below were found in one sample sequenced in a study of regulatory T cells in long-lasting Graves disease. Researchers made TCR beta libraries by using iRepertoire HTBI primers and running Arm-PCR on CDR3 regions. TCRdb re-called the multiplex PCR reads through MiXCR, storing one row per CDR3 protein. This table has about 560,000 distinct CDR3 sequences, about 15% appearing once. Time point of the sample: newly diagnosed GD, antithyroid drugs for less than 3 months. With RNA extracted from PBMCs as input, the TCR library was made. These same data were also listed under a study on T cells in Graves' hyperthyroidism and ophthalmopathy.

The material was peripheral blood mononuclear cells (PBMCs), obtained at new diagnosis, from a patient treated with antithyroid drugs. These receptor sequences come from a man younger than 35 with Graves disease.

This clonotype was observed at least ten times. This chain links TRBV12-3 or TRBV12-4 with TRBJ1-5; D possibly corresponds to TRBD1 (5 bases). CDR3 size: 13 residues. Trimming left V 3 bases short and J 6 bases short, with 9 bases between. The CDR3 sequence: CASSLGDSQPQHF. The CDR3 DNA follows: TGTGCCAGCAGTTTGGGGGATTCTCAGCCCCAGCATTTT.

This clonotype was seen repeatedly, ten times or more. V is TRBV7-9 and J is TRBJ2-1; D may match TRBD1 or TRBD2 (5 bases each). Germline CDR1 is SEHNR and CDR2 is FQNEAQ (reference sequence). Trimming stripped 4 bases from V and 0 bases from J, with 19 bases between. This CDR3 is 18 amino acids long. The CDR3 spells CASSSSTARDHSYNEQFF. CDR3 DNA: TGTGCCAGCAGCTCATCAACTGCCCGGGACCACTCCTACAATGAGCAGTTCTTC.

The gene calls are TRBV18 and TRBJ2-3; D remains ambiguous. The CDR3 runs 16 residues. Trimming stripped 0 bases from V and 2 bases from J, with 12 bases between. Germline assignment: CDR1 KGHSH and CDR2 LQKENI. The CDR3 DNA is TGTGCCAGCTCACCACCGGTTAGGAGAGCCACAGATACGCAGTATTTT. It translates to CASSPPVRRATDTQYF. The full variable domain, its missing parts supplied by reference TRBV18 and TRBJ2-3, is NAGVMQNPRHLVRRRGQEARLRCSPMKGHSHVYWYRQLPEEGLKFMVYLQKENIIDESGMPKERFSAEFPKEGPSILRIQQVVRGDSAAYFCASSPPVRRATDTQYFGPGTRLTVL.

The chain has TRBV5-5 and TRBJ2-7; a possible D gene is TRBD1 (5 bases). Germline CDR1 and CDR2: SGHKS and YYEKEE (reference sequence). V gave up 0 bases and J gave up 4 bases, with 17 bases separating them. This CDR3 is built from 16 residues. The DNA for the CDR3 is TGTGCCAGCAGCTTGGTATCGACAGCGACAACTTACGAGCAGTACTTC. Its translation: CASSLVSTATTYEQYF.

Many counts were recorded for this clonotype. Here the CDR3 reads CASSDGNTYTEAFF. CDR3 DNA sequence: TGTGCCAGCAGCGACGGTAACACGTACACTGAAGCTTTCTTT. The rearrangement uses TRBV5-5 and TRBJ1-1; the D is unclear. Trimming removed 4 bases at V and 3 bases at J, with 13 bases between. Germline V gene data show CDR1 as SGHKS and CDR2 as YYEKEE (reference sequence). CDR3 length: 14 residues.

This clonotype was recorded many times. This chain connects TRBV29-1 to TRBJ2-3; D remains unclear. V was trimmed by 1 base and J by 2 bases, leaving 10 bases between them. There are 14 residues in the CDR3. The V gene's germline CDR1 is SQVTM and CDR2 ANQGSEA. The CDR3 loop reads CSVEGRTHTDTQYF. In DNA, the CDR3 is TGCAGCGTTGAAGGCCGGACCCACACAGATACGCAGTATTTT.

Concerning this clonotype: A much larger clone is a single base away; this may be a read error. The chain links TRBV27 to TRBJ2-2; no clear D. Germline CDR1 MNHEY, CDR2 SMNVEV (reference sequence). The length of the CDR3 is 11 residues. Trimming shortened V by 7 bases and J by 3 bases, and 3 bases separated the two germline ends. The CDR3 loop is CASKDTGELFF. Written as DNA, the CDR3 is TGTGCCAGCAAGGACACCGGGGAGCTGTTTTTT.

This clonotype was counted ten times or more. V usage is TRBV20-1 and J usage is TRBJ2-7; 8 bases fit TRBD2. This CDR3 spans 14 amino acids. From germline, CDR1 is DFQATT and CDR2 SNEGSKA (reference sequence). V lost 3 bases and J lost 7; bases outside the gene matches: 11. CDR3 amino acids: CSARAASGSGEQYF. CDR3 coding DNA: TGCAGTGCTAGGGCGGCTAGCGGGTCTGGGGAGCAGTACTTC.